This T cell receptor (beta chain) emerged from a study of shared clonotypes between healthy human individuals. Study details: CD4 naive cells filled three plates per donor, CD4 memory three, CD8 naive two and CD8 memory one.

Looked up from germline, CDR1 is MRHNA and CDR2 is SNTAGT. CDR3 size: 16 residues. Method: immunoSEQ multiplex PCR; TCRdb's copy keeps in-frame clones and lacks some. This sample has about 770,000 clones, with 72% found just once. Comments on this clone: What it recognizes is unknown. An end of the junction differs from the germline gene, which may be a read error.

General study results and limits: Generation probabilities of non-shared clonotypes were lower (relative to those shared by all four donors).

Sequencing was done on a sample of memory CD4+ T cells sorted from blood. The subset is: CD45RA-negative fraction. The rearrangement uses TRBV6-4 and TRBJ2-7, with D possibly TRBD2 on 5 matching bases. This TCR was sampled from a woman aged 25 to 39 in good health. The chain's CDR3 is CASSYSMPGLQYEQYF. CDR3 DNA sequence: TGTGCCAGCAGTTACTCGATGCCTGGACTTCAATACGAGCAGTACTTC.